Each of the 32 T cell receptor beta chains below was sequenced from the same sample in a study of shared clonotypes between healthy human individuals. Here immunoSEQ multiplex PCR was the method, and the copy in TCRdb shows in-frame clones only, minus some. The table records about 1.9 million clones, 93% of them present only once. Only CD45RO-negative cells positively selected for CCR7 counted as naive CD8 cells, so terminally differentiated effector memory CD45RA+ cells were excluded. Sequenced material: naive CD8+ T cells from PBMCs. Receptor source: a man aged 18-30 years in good health. Some clones in this sample may be carry-over from other donors' samples.

This sequence joins TRBV27 and TRBJ1-2; D gene unclear. CDR1 is MNHEY, CDR2 SMNVEV, per germline (reference sequence). The V end lost 0 bases, the J end lost 3 bases, and 5 bases lay between the germline ends. The CDR3 sequence is 13 residues long. The CDR3 region is CASSLSFDYGYTF. The CDR3 DNA sequence: TGTGCCAGCAGTTTATCTTTCGACTATGGCTACACCTTC.

With respect to this clone: A junction boundary mismatches the germline segment, possibly from a read error. The rearrangement uses TRBV9 and TRBJ2-5; D tentatively reads TRBD1 or TRBD2 (6 bases each). This CDR3 is 17 amino acids long. Germline V gene sequence: CDR1 SGDLS, CDR2 YYNGEE. DNA for the CDR3: TGTGCCAGCAGCGCGGCCCAGGGGCGGGACCATCAAGATACCCAGTACTTC. This encodes CASSAAQGRDHQDTQYF.

The chain is built from TRBV19 and TRBJ1-2; weak D call: TRBD1 (5 bases). Germline CDR1 reads LNHDA; CDR2 reads SQIVND (reference sequence). This CDR3 comprises 14 residues. V shed 4 bases and J shed 5 bases, with 14 bases lying between them. Written as DNA, the CDR3 is TGTGCCAGTAGTAAGACCGCCGAGGGGTATGGCTACACCTTC. Translating gives CASSKTAEGYGYTF.

The chain carries TRBV6-1 and TRBJ1-2; possibly TRBD1 for D (6 bases). V was trimmed by 1 base and J by 0 bases, leaving 12 bases between them. Germline lookup yields CDR1 MNHNS and CDR2 SASEGT. The CDR3 sequence is 16 residues long. CDR3 sequence (DNA): TGTGCCAGCAGTGAAGGGGGGACACCGACTAACTATGGCTACACCTTC. Translation gives CASSEGGTPTNYGYTF.

CDR3 protein: CASRIDLPSSYEQYF. CDR3 bases: TGTGCCAGCAGGATAGACTTGCCATCCTCCTACGAGCAGTACTTC. The chain carries TRBV5-5 and TRBJ2-7; no clear D gene. Germline V CDR1 and CDR2: SGHKS, YYEKEE (reference sequence). The CDR3 sequence is 15 residues long. Trimming took 5 bases from V and 0 from J, leaving 15 bases between them.

This clone was observed a single time. V gene TRBV7-9 combines with J gene TRBJ2-5; TRBD1 aligns across 7 bases. The length of the CDR3 is 15 residues. After removal of 5 bases from V and 1 base from J, the junction contained 7 bases not matched to a gene. Germline CDR1 reads SEHNR; CDR2 reads FQNEAQ (reference sequence). CDR3 region: CASSARQGLQETQYF. CDR3 DNA: TGTGCCAGCAGCGCCCGACAGGGTCTCCAAGAGACCCAGTACTTC.

The gene calls are TRBV28 and TRBJ2-1; 7 bases map to TRBD2. CDR3 length equals 16 residues. Germline V gives CDR1 MDHEN, CDR2 SYDVKM. The V and J ends lost 1 base and 3 bases, in that order; junction bases with no gene match: 6. The CDR3 coding sequence is TGTGCCAGCAGTTTATCGTCCGGGACTATCTACAATGAGCAGTTCTTC. Amino acid sequence: CASSLSSGTIYNEQFF.

The genes are TRBV5-5 and TRBJ2-2; no definite D call. The CDR3 is 14 amino acids. V was clipped by 1 base and J by 3 bases, with 7 bases between them. CDR1 SGHKS and CDR2 YYEKEE come from the germline V gene (reference sequence). The CDR3 reads CASSLYQHTGELFF. CDR3 in DNA: TGTGCCAGCAGCTTGTACCAGCACACCGGGGAGCTGTTTTTT.

The chain combines TRBV10-3 with TRBJ1-6, with D perhaps matching TRBD1 (6 bases). CDR3 size: 14 residues. From germline, CDR1 is ENHRY and CDR2 SYGVKD. Trimming left V 7 bases short and J 9 bases short, with 16 bases between. This CDR3 reads CAINQGNRISPLHF. In DNA form, the CDR3 reads TGTGCCATCAACCAGGGGAATCGGATTTCACCCCTCCACTTT.

The chain joins TRBV11-2 to TRBJ1-3, with 7 bases matching TRBD1. J was trimmed by 2 bases and V by 4 bases; bases with no gene match: 11. In germline, CDR1 is SGHAT, CDR2 FQNNGV. CDR3 length: 17 residues. The DNA for the CDR3 is TGTGCCAGCAGCTCCGCAGGAGGGGGCCCCACTGGAAACACCATATATTTT. Its translation: CASSSAGGGPTGNTIYF.

The chain uses TRBV7-9 and TRBJ2-5; 7 bases line up with TRBD1. Trimming cost V 3 bases and J 2 bases; bases outside gene matches: 9. Germline CDR1 is SEHNR and CDR2 is FQNEAQ (reference sequence). The length of the CDR3 is 16 residues. CDR3 sequence: CASSLPGTDPQETQYF. Here the CDR3 DNA reads TGTGCCAGCAGCTTGCCCGGGACAGACCCGCAAGAGACCCAGTACTTC.

The chain couples TRBV2 to TRBJ2-7; the D is unclear. CDR3 size: 14 residues. Germline V gives CDR1 SNHLY, CDR2 FYNNEI. V gave up 6 bases and J gave up 3 bases, with 15 bases separating them. CDR3 sequence: CASRPGWENYEQYF. As DNA, the CDR3 is TGTGCCAGCAGGCCGGGCTGGGAAAACTACGAGCAGTACTTC.

CDR3 amino acids: CASSKGAGELFF. CDR3 in DNA: TGTGCCAGCAGCAAGGGGGCCGGGGAGCTGTTTTTT. The gene calls are TRBV6-5 and TRBJ2-2; weak D call: TRBD1 (6 bases). V was trimmed by 6 bases and J by 6 bases, leaving 8 bases between them. This CDR3 has 12 residues. Germline CDR1 and CDR2: MNHEY and SVGAGI.

This sequence joins TRBV5-6 and TRBJ2-2; 8 nucleotides line up with TRBD1. CDR1 and CDR2 from the germline V gene are SGHDT and YYEEEE. The CDR3 contains 16 residues. The V and J ends lost 3 bases and 4 bases, in that order; junction bases with no gene match: 8. CDR3 DNA sequence: TGTGCCAGCAGCTCTGACAGGGGAATAGGCACCGGGGAGCTGTTTTTT. Translated, it gives CASSSDRGIGTGELFF.

The chain is built from TRBV10-2 and TRBJ1-1, with 11 bases aligning to TRBD1. Germline CDR1 is WSHSY and CDR2 is SAAADI. Trimming at V came to 4 bases and at J to 7 bases, leaving 5 bases not matched to a gene. CDR3 size: 14 residues. DNA of the CDR3: TGCGCCAGCAGTGTGGACAGGGGGCGCAGTGAAGCTTTCTTT. This codes for CASSVDRGRSEAFF.

The rearrangement links TRBV10-3 to TRBJ2-5; TRBD2 is a possible D gene (5 bases). CDR1 and CDR2 (germline): ENHRY, SYGVKD. V was trimmed by 0 bases and J by 3 bases, leaving 8 bases between them. The CDR3 sequence is 14 residues long. In DNA, the CDR3 is TGTGCCATCAGTGAGTCTGGACTCAAAGAGACCCAGTACTTC. It is translated as CAISESGLKETQYF.

This clone has only a few counts. The chain couples TRBV5-6 to TRBJ2-5, with 7 bases that match TRBD2. The germline CDR1 and CDR2 sequences are SGHDT and YYEEEE. The CDR3 spans 16 residues. With 1 base clipped from V and 5 bases from J, the junction kept 11 bases outside the gene matches. The CDR3 DNA reads as TGTGCCAGCAGCTTGAAGACGGGAGGTCCTGGGGAGACCCAGTACTTC. It is translated as CASSLKTGGPGETQYF.

The J gene is TRBJ2-2, the V gene TRBV10-1; TRBD1 is a possible D gene (6 bases). The ends were cut back, 2 bases at V and 7 bases at J, with 14 bases in the middle. Germline V lookup: CDR1 WNHNN, CDR2 SYGVQD (reference sequence). The CDR3 runs to 15 residues. The CDR3 region is CASSEDTGFGGELFF. The DNA of the CDR3 is TGCGCCAGCAGTGAGGATACAGGGTTCGGCGGGGAGCTGTTTTTT.

This clone turned up a few times. The J gene is TRBJ2-7, the V gene TRBV27; D may correspond to TRBD1 or TRBD2 (6 bases each). Trimming removed 8 bases at V and 2 bases at J, with 10 bases between. The germline V gene has CDR1 MNHEY and CDR2 SMNVEV (reference sequence). The CDR3 extends over 12 amino acids. CDR3 DNA: TGTGCCAGCGGGGGGCAGGCCTACGAGCAGTACTTC. Protein product: CASGGQAYEQYF.

The chain recombines TRBV7-6 with TRBJ1-4, with D possibly being TRBD1 (5 bases). CDR1 is SGHVS, CDR2 FNYEAQ, per germline. Trimming removed 3 bases at V and 7 bases at J, with 6 bases between. This CDR3 contains 12 residues. CDR3 region: CASSLGREKLFF. CDR3 nucleotide sequence: TGTGCCAGCAGCTTGGGACGTGAAAAACTGTTTTTT. The whole variable domain, remainder taken from reference TRBV7-6 and TRBJ1-4, is GAGVSQSPRYKVTKRGQDVALRCDPISGHVSLYWYRQALGQGPEFLTYFNYEAQQDKSGLPNDRFSAERPEGSISTLTIQRTEQRDSAMYRCASSLGREKLFFGSGTQLSVL.

This chain connects TRBV4-1 to TRBJ1-1, with D hard to call. This CDR3 is 14 amino acids long. CDR1 and CDR2 (germline): MGHRA, YSYEKL. Trimming removed 0 bases at V and 0 bases at J, with 5 bases between. The CDR3 sequence is CASSQEIMNTEAFF. CDR3 DNA: TGCGCCAGCAGCCAAGAGATTATGAACACTGAAGCTTTCTTT.

The chain joins TRBV7-9 to TRBJ1-2, with D possibly being TRBD1 (5 bases). V was pared by 5 bases and J by 8 bases, with 9 bases between. CDR3 length equals 11 residues. Germline lookup yields CDR1 SEHNR and CDR2 FQNEAQ (reference sequence). The CDR3 spells CASSLKGGYTF. Here the CDR3 DNA reads TGTGCCAGCAGCCTCAAGGGGGGCTACACCTTC.

In this sample, this clone turned up a few times. This chain connects TRBV9 to TRBJ2-2; TRBD2 matches 11 bases. Losses at the gene ends were 3 bases for V and 4 bases for J; bases not matched to a gene: 2. Germline CDR1 reads SGDLS; CDR2 reads YYNGEE. This CDR3 has 15 amino acids. Here the CDR3 DNA reads TGTGCCAGCAGCGGACTAGCGGGGAGCACCGGGGAGCTGTTTTTT. As protein: CASSGLAGSTGELFF.

J is TRBJ2-3 and V is TRBV15, with 12 bases identical to TRBD2. The CDR3 covers 15 residues. Germline V gene data show CDR1 as LNHNV and CDR2 as YYDKDF (reference sequence). V gave up 7 bases and J gave up 2 bases; unmatched junction bases: 4. CDR3 amino acids: CATTLAGGFTDTQYF. Here the CDR3 DNA reads TGTGCCACCACACTAGCGGGAGGTTTCACAGATACGCAGTATTTT. The variable domain in full, with the rest retrieved from reference TRBV15 and TRBJ2-3, is DAMVIQNPRYQVTQFGKPVTLSCSQTLNHNVMYWYQQKSSQAPKLLFHYYDKDFNNEADTPDNFQSRRPNTSFCFLDIRSPGLGDTAMYLCATTLAGGFTDTQYFGPGTRLTVL.

The chain employs TRBV28 and TRBJ2-7; the D gene is possibly TRBD2 (6 bases). Germline V gene lookup returns CDR1 MDHEN and CDR2 SYDVKM. Trimming removed 3 bases from V and 2 bases from J, with 11 bases in between. CDR3 length: 14 residues. CDR3 residues: CASSFRGNPYEQYF. As DNA, the CDR3 is TGTGCCAGCAGTTTTCGGGGGAATCCCTACGAGCAGTACTTC.

This rearrangement joins TRBV7-9 to TRBJ2-3; 9 bases are shared with TRBD2. The CDR3 sequence is 15 residues long. V shed 5 bases and J 2 bases; nucleotides not matched to a gene: 5. CDR1 is SEHNR, CDR2 FQNEAQ, per germline (reference sequence). DNA for the CDR3: TGTGCCAGCAGCCGAACTAGCGGGTCCACAGATACGCAGTATTTT. This gives the protein CASSRTSGSTDTQYF.

The chain couples TRBV7-6 to TRBJ1-3, with 7 bases lining up with TRBD1. The ends lost 1 base at V and 2 bases at J; junction bases unmatched: 2. The germline CDR1 and CDR2 sequences are SGHVS and FNYEAQ. The CDR3 covers 15 residues. CDR3 DNA: TGTGCCAGCAGCTTAGGGACAGGCCCTGGAAACACCATATATTTT. It yields the protein CASSLGTGPGNTIYF.

The V gene is TRBV6-6, the J gene TRBJ2-7; 10 positions agree with TRBD1. Per the germline V gene, CDR1 is MNHNY and CDR2 is SVGAGI (reference sequence). V gave up 5 bases and J gave up 5 bases; unmatched junction bases: 6. This CDR3 has 14 amino acids. The CDR3 DNA reads TGTGCCAGCAGTCCCGGGACAGGGGTGGACGAGCAGTACTTC. Translating gives CASSPGTGVDEQYF.

CDR3 region: CASSHYGVEKLFF. The DNA for the CDR3 is TGTGCCAGCAGCCATTATGGGGTAGAAAAACTGTTTTTT. The chain recombines TRBV14 with TRBJ1-4; D gene ambiguous. The CDR3 consists of 13 residues. Germline values: CDR1 SGHDN, CDR2 FVKESK. V gave up 3 bases and J gave up 8 bases, with 10 bases separating them.

The V gene is TRBV6-4, the J gene TRBJ1-2; D gene ambiguous. The germline CDR1 and CDR2 sequences are MRHNA and SNTAGT. The CDR3 is 11 residues long. V shed 3 bases and J shed 8 bases, with 7 bases lying between them. The CDR3 spells CASSEGGGYTF. The DNA of the CDR3 is TGTGCCAGCAGTGAGGGAGGCGGCTACACCTTC.

This clone was detected once. The chain joins TRBV5-1 to TRBJ2-7; 13 bases agree with TRBD2. From germline, CDR1 is SGHRS and CDR2 YFSETQ. There are 18 residues in the CDR3. V gave up 4 bases and J gave up 7 bases; unmatched junction bases: 17. In DNA form, the CDR3 reads TGCGCCAGCAGCCCTGGACTAGCGGGAGTAGAGATGGCTCGGGAGCAGTACTTC. Translating gives CASSPGLAGVEMAREQYF.

Concerning this clone itself: Distinct nucleotide sequences in the sample also encode this CDR3. The CDR3 nucleotides read TGTGCCAGCAGTTTAAGGGACCCCCGTTACGAGCAGTACTTC. It specifies CASSLRDPRYEQYF. The V gene is TRBV27, the J gene TRBJ2-7; D possibly matches TRBD1 or TRBD2 (5 bases each). V lost 2 bases, J lost 4 bases, and 12 bases lay in between. Germline loops: CDR1 MNHEY, CDR2 SMNVEV (reference sequence). CDR3 size: 14 residues.